These 30 T cell receptor beta chains were sequenced from one sample in a study of T cell clusters in autoimmune cytopenias. TRB was amplified from around 250 ng of peripheral blood genomic DNA per sample. TRB rearrangements were amplified by touch-down multiplex PCR with mixed TRB-A/B primers. TCRdb reworked the multiplex PCR reads into one entry per CDR3 protein, no DNA. Its clone listing holds about 5,100 distinct CDR3 sequences. Sample: peripheral blood. The receptors originated from a human donor with an autoimmune cytopenia or autoimmune hepatitis (not recorded which).

The genes are TRBV30 and TRBJ2-5; absent DNA, TCRdb's TRBD2 call cannot be checked. The germline V gene has CDR1 GTSNPN and CDR2 SVGIG (reference sequence). The CDR3 consists of 17 residues. The CDR3 sequence is CAWSTGTSGSLRETQYF.

Frequency places this clonotype as medium-sized. The V gene is TRBV5-4, the J gene TRBJ2-7; the TCRdb D gene call, TRBD1, has no DNA to confirm it. This CDR3 is 14 amino acids long. Germline V CDR1 and CDR2: SGHNT, YYREEE (reference sequence). CDR3 region: CASSQSSQGYEQYF.

The chain employs TRBV7-9 and TRBJ1-1; TCRdb's D call, TRBD1, is unchecked because there is no DNA. The germline gives CDR1 SEHNR, CDR2 FQNEAQ (reference sequence). The CDR3 loop spans 13 amino acids. CDR3: CASSRGGNTEAFF.

The rearrangement joins TRBV20-1 to TRBJ1-1. This CDR3 comprises 11 residues. Germline values: CDR1 DFQATT, CDR2 SNEGSKA (reference sequence). The CDR3 reads CSASKETEAFF.

The J gene is TRBJ1-1, the V gene TRBV5-1. The CDR3 is 14 amino acids. Germline CDR1 is SGHRS and CDR2 is YFSETQ. CDR3 protein: CASSYGRQNTEAFF. The full variable domain, rest sourced from reference TRBV5-1 and TRBJ1-1, is KAGVTQTPRYLIKTRGQQVTLSCSPISGHRSVSWYQQTPGQGLQFLFEYFSETQRNKGNFPGRFSGRQFSNSRSEMNVSTLELGDSALYLCASSYGRQNTEAFFGQGTRLTVV.

In terms of frequency, this clonotype is medium-sized. V is TRBV5-4 and J is TRBJ2-2; TCRdb's D call of TRBD1 is untestable without DNA. The V gene's germline CDR1 is SGHNT and CDR2 YYREEE (reference sequence). This CDR3 comprises 15 residues. This CDR3 is CASSQQGANTGELFF.

By frequency, this clonotype is medium-sized. V usage is TRBV11-2 and J usage is TRBJ2-3; the D gene TCRdb calls, TRBD2, cannot be checked with no DNA. The CDR3 length is 15 residues. Germline V lookup: CDR1 SGHAT, CDR2 FQNNGV. The CDR3 here is CASSLESGSLATQYF.

By frequency, this clonotype is medium-sized. The V and J genes are TRBV6-5 and TRBJ1-1. Germline V CDR1 and CDR2: MNHEY, SVGAGI. The CDR3 spans 14 residues. Here the CDR3 reads CASRRSKPDSKAFF.

This clonotype is labeled medium-sized (0.01 to 0.1%) based on frequency. This chain joins TRBV20-1 and TRBJ2-1; TCRdb designates TRBD2, a call that cannot be tested without DNA. This CDR3 has 14 amino acids. Germline V gives CDR1 DFQATT, CDR2 SNEGSKA (reference sequence). The CDR3 sequence is CSARIAGVSHEQFF.

The chain employs TRBV5-1 and TRBJ1-2. Germline CDR1 SGHRS, CDR2 YFSETQ. This CDR3 contains 14 residues. This CDR3 is CASRVEVTAGGYTF.

This clonotype is deemed medium-sized by its frequency. The rearrangement uses TRBV19 and TRBJ1-1. Germline V lookup: CDR1 LNHDA, CDR2 SQIVND (reference sequence). CDR3 length: 15 amino acids. The CDR3 protein is CASSIDLRGNTEAFF.

Considering frequency, this clonotype is medium-sized. This chain uses TRBV7-6 with TRBJ2-2. The CDR3 is 15 amino acids. Germline CDR1 reads SGHVS; CDR2 reads FNYEAQ. This CDR3 is CASSLDAQGTGELFF. Based on the CDR3 plus reference TRBV7-6 and TRBJ2-2, the full variable domain is GAGVSQSPRYKVTKRGQDVALRCDPISGHVSLYWYRQALGQGPEFLTYFNYEAQQDKSGLPNDRFSAERPEGSISTLTIQRTEQRDSAMYRCASSLDAQGTGELFFGEGSRLTVL.

The V and J genes are TRBV7-2 and TRBJ2-1; TCRdb's D call of TRBD1 is untestable without DNA. Looked up from germline, CDR1 is SGHTA and CDR2 is FQGNSA. The CDR3 consists of 14 residues. CDR3 sequence reads: CASSLTGKNNEQFF.

This clonotype ranks as medium-sized in terms of frequency. The chain uses TRBV6-5 and TRBJ2-7. The CDR3 spans 15 residues. From germline, CDR1 is MNHEY and CDR2 SVGAGI. The CDR3 here is CASSVKGFVNYEQYF.

The CDR3 protein is CASSSSQGAWGNQPQHF. This rearrangement joins TRBV19 to TRBJ1-5; TCRdb designates TRBD1, a call that cannot be tested without DNA. CDR1 and CDR2 from the germline V gene are LNHDA and SQIVND (reference sequence). The length of the CDR3 is 17 residues.

V usage is TRBV20-1 and J usage is TRBJ2-1; TCRdb's D call of TRBD1 is untestable without DNA. Germline CDR1 reads DFQATT; CDR2 reads SNEGSKA (reference sequence). This CDR3 is built from 15 residues. CDR3 sequence: CSARDGTGVSNEQFF.

The J gene is TRBJ2-3, the V gene TRBV29-1. Germline loops: CDR1 SQVTM, CDR2 ANQGSEA. This CDR3 is 13 amino acids long. The CDR3: CSVEDHSTDTQYF.

This clonotype registers medium-sized by frequency. The chain links TRBV19 to TRBJ2-2. Germline values: CDR1 LNHDA, CDR2 SQIVND (reference sequence). The CDR3 contains 14 residues. This chain's CDR3 is CASSIVPNTGELFF. The full variable domain, its missing parts supplied by reference TRBV19 and TRBJ2-2, is DGGITQSPKYLFRKEGQNVTLSCEQNLNHDAMYWYRQDPGQGLRLIYYSQIVNDFQKGDIAEGYSVSREKKESFPLTVTSAQKNPTAFYLCASSIVPNTGELFFGEGSRLTVL.

By frequency, this clonotype is medium-sized. The genes are TRBV6-5 and TRBJ2-1; TCRdb's assignment of TRBD2 cannot be checked, as there is no DNA. The CDR3 has 19 amino acids. Germline CDR1 reads MNHEY; CDR2 reads SVGAGI. The CDR3 spells CASSHNRLAGGLGDNEQFF.

The chain combines TRBV6-6 with TRBJ2-3; TCRdb indicates TRBD1, and absent DNA this call remains unverified. The CDR3 runs 14 residues. Germline loops: CDR1 MNHNY, CDR2 SVGAGI (reference sequence). CDR3 sequence reads: CASNPWTSTDTQYF.

This clonotype counts as medium-sized (0.01 to 0.1%) by frequency. The rearrangement links TRBV30 to TRBJ2-3; TCRdb lists TRBD1, though no DNA is available to test this call. CDR1 and CDR2 (germline): GTSNPN, SVGIG (reference sequence). CDR3 size: 17 residues. The CDR3 loop is CAWSRGTGDFLHTTQYF.

The chain links TRBV18 to TRBJ1-3. The germline gives CDR1 KGHSH, CDR2 LQKENI. The CDR3 consists of 12 residues. The CDR3 region is CASSNGVNTIYF.

Considering frequency, this clonotype is medium-sized. The CDR3 region is CASSLGYVGNYTF. The chain is built from TRBV12-3 or TRBV12-4 and TRBJ1-2. The CDR3 is made up of 13 amino acids.

This clonotype is called medium-sized based on its frequency. The chain is built from TRBV20-1 and TRBJ2-6; TCRdb's D gene call, TRBD1, goes unchecked for lack of DNA. This CDR3 has 18 residues. Germline lookup yields CDR1 DFQATT and CDR2 SNEGSKA (reference sequence). This CDR3 is CSARDLGSGGTGANVLTF.

By frequency, this clonotype is medium-sized. The genes are TRBV11-2 and TRBJ2-7; there is no DNA to check the TCRdb D call of TRBD1. This CDR3 is 13 amino acids long. Germline V gene sequence: CDR1 SGHAT, CDR2 FQNNGV. CDR3 region: CASSWDTANEQYF.

This clonotype is identified as medium-sized from frequency. J is TRBJ1-1 and V is TRBV6-5; TCRdb designates TRBD1, a call that cannot be tested without DNA. Per the germline V gene, CDR1 is MNHEY and CDR2 is SVGAGI. This CDR3 has 17 residues. CDR3 sequence reads: CASRPRTGGTLNTEAFF.

CDR3 amino acids: CASSRRTSANTGELFF. The rearrangement links TRBV7-2 to TRBJ2-2; the TCRdb call, TRBD2, lacks DNA for checking. The CDR3 length is 16 residues. Germline V CDR1 and CDR2: SGHTA, FQGNSA.

The chain carries TRBV6-1 and TRBJ1-1. The germline gives CDR1 MNHNS, CDR2 SASEGT. The CDR3 runs to 13 residues. The chain's CDR3 is CASSQDGNTEAFF.

This clonotype is medium-sized by frequency. The chain's CDR3 is CASRPSATGRSNYGYTF. The genes are TRBV6-5 and TRBJ1-2. CDR3 length: 17 amino acids. Germline V gene lookup returns CDR1 MNHEY and CDR2 SVGAGI.

The chain couples TRBV5-4 to TRBJ2-1; TCRdb picks TRBD2, but there is no DNA to check that call. CDR1 and CDR2 from the germline V gene are SGHNT and YYREEE (reference sequence). CDR3 size: 16 residues. The CDR3 loop reads CASSPVTRSMDNEQFF.